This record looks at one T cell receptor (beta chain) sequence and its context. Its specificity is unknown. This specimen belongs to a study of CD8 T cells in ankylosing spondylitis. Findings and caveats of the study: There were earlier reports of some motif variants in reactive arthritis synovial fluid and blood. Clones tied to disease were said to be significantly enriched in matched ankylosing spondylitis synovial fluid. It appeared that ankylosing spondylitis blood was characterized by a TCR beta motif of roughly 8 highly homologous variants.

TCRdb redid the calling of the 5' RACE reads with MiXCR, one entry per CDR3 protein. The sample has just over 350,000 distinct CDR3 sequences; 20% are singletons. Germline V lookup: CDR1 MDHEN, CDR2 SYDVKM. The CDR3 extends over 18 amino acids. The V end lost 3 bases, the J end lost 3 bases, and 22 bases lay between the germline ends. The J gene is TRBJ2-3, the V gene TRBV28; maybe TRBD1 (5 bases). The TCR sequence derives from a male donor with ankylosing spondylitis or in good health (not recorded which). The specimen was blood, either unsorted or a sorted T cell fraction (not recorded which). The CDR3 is CASSFPTMDAPGTDTQYF. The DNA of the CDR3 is TGTGCCAGCAGTTTCCCTACCATGGACGCACCAGGGACAGATACGCAGTATTTT.